This TCR beta chain appears in the sequencing data of a study of radiotherapy plus CTLA-4 blockade in lung cancer. Across the whole study: Objective responses were seen in around 20% of patients, disease control in 25% to 35%.

V shed 2 bases, J shed 4 bases, and the junction held 6 bases outside the gene matches. The CDR3 length is 15 residues. Germline assignment: CDR1 MGHRA and CDR2 YSYEKL. Chemo-refractory metastatic non-small-cell lung cancer patients received focal radiation with ipilimumab CTLA-4 blockade. The table came from immunoSEQ multiplex PCR; TCRdb's copy has only in-frame clones and leaves some out. The sample holds about 70,000 clones, around three quarters seen once. The gene calls are TRBV4-1 and TRBJ2-3; 7 positions match TRBD1. Sample: peripheral blood, taken from a patient treated with radiotherapy plus ipilimumab. The TCR originated in a human donor with non-small cell lung cancer who had a complete response to radiotherapy plus ipilimumab. For the CDR3, the DNA is TGCGCCAGCAGCCAAACGACAGGGCATTCAGATACGCAGTATTTT. Translating it yields CASSQTTGHSDTQYF.